This T cell receptor beta chain was sequenced during a study of breast tumors, draining lymph nodes, adjacent tissues. Study-wide results and limits: Compared with basal-like, luminal-like tumors shared significantly more repertoire with nontumor tissue.

This clonotype was recorded at least ten times. Its antigen remains unknown. The junction had 5 bases not matched to a gene; V was cut back by 0 bases and J by 2 bases. The CDR3 contains 17 residues. From germline, CDR1 is KGHSH and CDR2 LQKENI. One entry per CDR3 protein results from TCRdb running MiXCR on the multiplex PCR reads. The sample contains 14,000 to 15,000 distinct CDR3 sequences, 40% to 50% of which appear only once. The source of this sequence is a female donor with breast cancer. Some clones in this sample may be carry-over from other donors' samples. The gene calls are TRBV18 and TRBJ2-3; 10 positions agree with TRBD1. Sequencing was performed on tumor-adjacent breast tissue. The CDR3 DNA reads TGTGCCAGCTCACCACCGAGACAGGGGGCCTACACAGATACGCAGTATTTT. Translation: CASSPPRQGAYTDTQYF. Together with reference TRBV18 and TRBJ2-3, the CDR3 gives the full variable domain: NAGVMQNPRHLVRRRGQEARLRCSPMKGHSHVYWYRQLPEEGLKFMVYLQKENIIDESGMPKERFSAEFPKEGPSILRIQQVVRGDSAAYFCASSPPRQGAYTDTQYFGPGTRLTVL.